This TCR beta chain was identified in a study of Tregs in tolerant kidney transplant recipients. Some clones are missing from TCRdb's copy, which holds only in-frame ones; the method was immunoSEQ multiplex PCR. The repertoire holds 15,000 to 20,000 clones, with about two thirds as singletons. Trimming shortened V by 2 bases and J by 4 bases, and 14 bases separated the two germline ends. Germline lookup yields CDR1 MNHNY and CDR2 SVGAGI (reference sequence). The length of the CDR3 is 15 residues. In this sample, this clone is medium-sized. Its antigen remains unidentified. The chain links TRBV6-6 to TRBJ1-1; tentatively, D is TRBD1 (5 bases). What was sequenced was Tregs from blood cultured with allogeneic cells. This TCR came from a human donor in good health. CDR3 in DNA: TGTGCCAGCAGTTACGTCATGGGGGGACCCACTGAAGCTTTCTTT. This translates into CASSYVMGGPTEAFF.